This T cell receptor beta chain was found in a study of T cells in Graves' hyperthyroidism and ophthalmopathy. Study-level results: Model-based prediction identified ophthalmopathy a median roughly six months prior to its onset.

This clonotype was counted many times. The target antigen is unknown. In patients aged 18 to 65, hyperthyroidism was newly diagnosed, with duration under 2 months. Diagnosing involved the use of clinical symptoms, serum thyroxine and TRAb, thyroid ultrasound and orbital computed tomography. What was amplified from RNA transcripts were TCR beta CDR3 regions. An initial round of RT-PCR targeting the TCR CDR3 relied on the HTBI primer set. TCRdb independently ran MiXCR on the multiplex PCR reads; one entry per CDR3 protein. The repertoire holds fewer than 650,000 distinct CDR3 sequences, approximately 14% seen once, with 5.5% to 7.5% in the top ten. Sequencing was carried out using blood. This TCR was sampled from a woman aged 30 to 39 with Graves' hyperthyroidism that later progressed to Graves' ophthalmopathy.

The CDR3 nucleotides are TGTGCCAGCAGTGACAGGGCTATATCGTGGAGTGGCTACACCTTC. It translates to CASSDRAISWSGYTF. The rearrangement uses TRBV28 and TRBJ1-2, with 7 bases matching TRBD1. The germline V gene encodes CDR1 MDHEN and CDR2 SYDVKM. V lost 5 bases and J lost 7; bases outside the gene matches: 13. CDR3 length: 15 amino acids.